This T cell receptor (beta chain) is drawn from a study of T cell responses to AZD1222 COVID-19 vaccine. Clones were sequenced by immunoSEQ multiplex PCR, and TCRdb holds only the in-frame ones, with some missing. This table has roughly 140,000 clones, around 88% appearing once. As for this clone: No antigen is known for it.

Germline-derived CDR1 and CDR2 are MNHEY and SVGAGI. Trimming cost V 7 bases and J 10 bases; bases outside gene matches: 9. The CDR3 runs 13 residues. General observations from the study: Recipients of two AZD1222 doses showed rising Spike-specific TCR breadth and depth.

This sample comprised peripheral blood, obtained on day 0 of AZD1222 vaccination. This receptor was obtained from an adult in good health. The chain employs TRBV6-5 and TRBJ2-1; 8 bases are a match to TRBD1. CDR3 residues: CASTPERTGEQFF. The CDR3 nucleotides read TGTGCCAGCACCCCGGAGAGGACAGGGGAGCAGTTCTTC.